This T cell receptor (beta chain) was recorded in a study of cytomegalovirus exposure and HLA in healthy donors. Findings and caveats of the study: Several V segments, TRBV6-2 and TRBV6-3 among them, could not be told apart and were dropped. It emerged from a later analysis that several of the most significant clusters appeared to be linked to common viral pathogens.

A multiplex PCR was run with 60 Vbeta primers and 13 Jbeta primers. Original processing notes: Per a later analysis, the number of unique TCR beta chains was about 80 million, of which 9 million to 12 million were shared. Assay used: immunoSEQ multiplex PCR; TCRdb lists only in-frame clones, some missing. V and J calls plus clone size are reproduced from that table; the DNA served to infer D and trimming. Here the sample table reports more than 40,000 clones. For this clone: The antigen is unknown.

The trim removed 4 bases at V and 3 bases at J, leaving 8 bases unmatched. There are 16 residues in the CDR3. Germline CDR1 is MNHNS and CDR2 is SASEGT. The chain carries TRBV6-1 and TRBJ2-7, with TRBD2 identical over 11 bases. This TCR derives from a female donor in good health and CMV-seronegative. Sequencing was performed on PBMCs. In nucleotides, the CDR3 is TGTGCCAGCAGTGCAAACCGACTAGCGGGGTTCTACGAGCAGTACTTC. This gives the protein CASSANRLAGFYEQYF.